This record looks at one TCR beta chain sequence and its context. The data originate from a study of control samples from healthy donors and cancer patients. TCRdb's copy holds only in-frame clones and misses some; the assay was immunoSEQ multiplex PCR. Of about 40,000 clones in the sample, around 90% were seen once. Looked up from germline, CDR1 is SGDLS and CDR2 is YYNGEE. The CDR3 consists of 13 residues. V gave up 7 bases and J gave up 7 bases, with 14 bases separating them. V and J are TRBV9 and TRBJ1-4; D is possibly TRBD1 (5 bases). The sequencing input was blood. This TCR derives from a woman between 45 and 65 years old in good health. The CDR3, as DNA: TGTGCCAGCGGCGGGGGGGGATCTGAAAAACTGTTTTTT. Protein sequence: CASGGGGSEKLFF.